The rows below give T cell receptor beta chains drawn from one sample of a study of blood T cell repertoires in COVID-19. Generated by immunoSEQ multiplex PCR, the TCRdb table keeps only in-frame clones and is missing some. The repertoire consists of 140,000 or so clones, with roughly 84% occurring once and the leading ten covering around 8%. The sequencing input was peripheral blood. Source of these receptors: a human donor in a cohort sampled during active COVID-19. Each CDR3 is given with its conserved first and last residue. The D gene is left open where the match is weak. Size values are once, few and many counts, or a class for expanded clones, and some rows have none.

j_call clone_size v_call d_call cdr3_aa cdr3_nt
TRBJ1-3 NA TRBV6-5 NA CASRNRDGNTIYF TGTGCCAGCAGAAACAGGGATGGAAACACCATATATTTT
TRBJ2-5 once TRBV7-9 TRBD2 CASSQGWGGETQYF TGTGCCAGCAGCCAAGGGTGGGGGGGAGAGACCCAGTACTTC
TRBJ1-6 NA TRBV25-1 NA CASSRRVSYNSPLHF TGTGCCAGCAGTAGGCGGGTCTCCTATAATTCACCCCTCCACTTT
TRBJ1-2 few TRBV7-9 TRBD1 CGEQGDRDGYTF TGTGGCGAGCAGGGGGATAGAGATGGCTACACCTTC
TRBJ1-5 NA TRBV19 TRBD1 CASSGQGAIQPQHF TGTGCCAGTAGTGGACAGGGGGCTATTCAGCCCCAGCATTTT
TRBJ2-4 NA TRBV20-1 NA CSASARVGYKNIQYF TGCAGTGCTAGTGCCCGGGTGGGTTACAAAAACATTCAGTACTTC
TRBJ1-2 NA TRBV13 NA CASSLGSMGNYGYTF TGTGCCAGCAGCTTGGGCAGTATGGGTAACTATGGCTACACCTTC
TRBJ2-6 NA TRBV5-1 NA CASSLASSGANVLTF TGCGCCAGCAGCTTGGCTTCCTCTGGGGCCAACGTCCTGACTTTC
TRBJ1-2 NA TRBV28 NA CASSLGNPGDYGYTF TGTGCCAGCAGTTTAGGGAACCCGGGGGACTATGGCTACACCTTC
TRBJ2-5 few TRBV5-1 TRBD1 CASSPTGLATQETQYF TGCGCCAGCAGCCCGACAGGGCTGGCAACACAAGAGACCCAGTACTTC
TRBJ1-4 NA TRBV29-1 TRBD1 CSVRLGQGGLGKLFF TGCAGCGTCCGACTCGGACAGGGTGGATTGGGAAAACTGTTTTTT
TRBJ1-2 NA TRBV3-1/TRBV3-2 NA CASSQEVAPYGYTF TGTGCCAGCAGCCAAGAAGTGGCACCCTATGGCTACACCTTC
TRBJ2-2 NA TRBV2 NA CASSEGVTNTGELFF TGTGCCAGCAGCGAGGGCGTTACGAACACCGGGGAGCTGTTTTTT
TRBJ1-2 NA TRBV5-4 NA CASSPEGTLANYGYTF TGTGCCAGCAGCCCGGAGGGGACGTTAGCTAACTATGGCTACACCTTC
TRBJ2-1 NA TRBV20-1 NA CSARRNEQFF TGCAGTGCTAGGAGGAATGAGCAGTTCTTC
TRBJ2-3 NA TRBV21-1 NA CASSMTSATDTQYF TGTGCCAGCAGTATGACTAGCGCCACAGATACGCAGTATTTT
TRBJ2-3 NA TRBV19 NA CASSIQGGADTQYF TGTGCCAGTAGTATACAGGGTGGGGCAGATACGCAGTATTTT
TRBJ2-1 NA TRBV4-1 NA CASSYDKEPYNEQFF TGCGCCAGCAGCTACGACAAAGAGCCCTACAATGAGCAGTTCTTC
TRBJ1-2 NA TRBV5-6 TRBD1 CASSLNRGSYGYTF TGTGCCAGCAGTTTAAACAGGGGTAGTTATGGCTACACCTTC
TRBJ1-5 NA TRBV20-1 NA CSARVGEAQHF TGCAGTGCTAGAGTTGGTGAGGCCCAGCATTTT
TRBJ2-4 few TRBV19 NA CASSIGQRRDIQYF TGTGCCAGTAGTATAGGCCAGAGGAGGGACATTCAGTACTTC
TRBJ1-1 once TRBV9 NA CASSAVGGGGTEAFF TGTGCCAGCAGCGCCGTGGGGGGGGGTGGCACTGAAGCTTTCTTT
TRBJ2-7 NA TRBV3-1/TRBV3-2 TRBD1 CASSQVPGQNYEQYF TGTGCCAGCAGCCAAGTTCCGGGACAGAACTACGAGCAGTACTTC
TRBJ1-3 few TRBV7-2 NA CASSLEPGRRNTIYF TGTGCCAGCAGCTTAGAGCCGGGTCGGAGAAACACCATATATTTT
TRBJ2-7 NA TRBV5-1 NA CASSFYESYEQYF TGCGCCAGCAGCTTTTACGAGAGCTACGAGCAGTACTTC
TRBJ1-1 once TRBV19 TRBD1 CASNYRGRGTEAFF TGTGCCAGTAATTACAGGGGAAGGGGCACTGAAGCTTTCTTT
TRBJ2-7 few TRBV11-3 NA CASSLGGDSRYEQYF TGTGCCAGCAGCTTAGGCGGGGACAGCCGATACGAGCAGTACTTC
TRBJ2-1 NA TRBV4-1 NA CASSQGGLWDNEQFF TGCGCCAGCAGCCAAGGAGGACTGTGGGACAATGAGCAGTTCTTC
TRBJ1-2 NA TRBV28 TRBD1 CATDSDRDNYGYTF TGTGCCACAGACTCGGACAGGGACAACTATGGCTACACCTTC
TRBJ1-3 few TRBV19 NA CASSGGSSGNTIYF TGTGCCAGTAGTGGGGGGAGCTCTGGAAACACCATATATTTT
TRBJ2-7 NA TRBV5-8 NA CASKSYEQYF TGTGCCAGCAAGAGTTACGAGCAGTACTTC
TRBJ2-7 NA TRBV19 TRBD1 CASSTTGTGVSYEQYF TGTGCCAGTAGTACAACCGGGACAGGGGTAAGCTACGAGCAGTACTTC
TRBJ1-1 few TRBV3-1/TRBV3-2 NA CASSRPHGGVDTEAFF TGTGCCAGCAGCCGACCCCACGGGGGAGTCGACACTGAAGCTTTCTTT
TRBJ2-7 NA TRBV24-1 NA CATSDLRQGRYEQYF TGTGCCACCAGTGATTTGAGGCAGGGAAGGTACGAGCAGTACTTC
TRBJ1-1 NA TRBV29-1 NA CSVVQGGGGTEAFF TGCAGCGTTGTACAGGGCGGGGGAGGTACTGAAGCTTTCTTT
TRBJ1-2 NA TRBV5-4 NA CASGQGSNYGYTF TGTGCCAGCGGCCAGGGTTCCAACTATGGCTACACCTTC
TRBJ1-5 NA TRBV6-2/TRBV6-3 TRBD1 CASSSRQGGSNQPQHF TGTGCCAGCAGTTCCCGACAGGGGGGTAGCAATCAGCCCCAGCATTTT
TRBJ1-2 NA TRBV10-3 NA CAISEPDRPAGYTF TGTGCCATCAGTGAGCCCGACAGGCCAGCGGGCTACACCTTC
TRBJ1-5 few TRBV10-1 NA CASTRSRGNQPQHF TGCGCCAGCACCCGGTCTCGGGGCAATCAGCCCCAGCATTTT
TRBJ2-1 once TRBV29-1 TRBD1 CSVGRDSYNEQFF TGCAGCGTTGGTAGGGACAGCTACAATGAGCAGTTCTTC
TRBJ2-3 NA TRBV6-6 NA CASSYSQGRADTQYF TGTGCCAGCAGTTACTCGCAGGGTAGGGCAGATACGCAGTATTTT
TRBJ2-7 NA TRBV2 TRBD1 CASSEAAGGAYEQYF TGTGCCAGCAGTGAAGCAGCAGGGGGCGCCTACGAGCAGTACTTC
TRBJ2-1 NA TRBV19 NA CASSSHLDSGRFDEQFF TGTGCCAGTAGTAGCCACCTCGACAGTGGTAGATTCGATGAGCAGTTCTTC